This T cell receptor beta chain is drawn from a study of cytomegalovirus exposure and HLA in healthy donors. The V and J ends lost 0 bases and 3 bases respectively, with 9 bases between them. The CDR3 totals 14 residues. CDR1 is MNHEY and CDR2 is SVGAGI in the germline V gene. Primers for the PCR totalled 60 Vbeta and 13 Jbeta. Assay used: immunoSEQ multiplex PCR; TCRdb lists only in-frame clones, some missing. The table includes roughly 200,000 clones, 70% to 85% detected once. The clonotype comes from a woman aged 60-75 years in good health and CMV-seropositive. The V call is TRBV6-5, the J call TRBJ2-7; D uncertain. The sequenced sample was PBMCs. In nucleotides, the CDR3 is TGTGCCAGCAGTTACTCGTCCGACAACTACGAGCAGTACTTC. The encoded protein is CASSYSSDNYEQYF.